What follows is one T cell receptor beta chain and its context. The sample is drawn from a study of Ad26.COV2.S vaccination and SARS-CoV-2 variants. Generated by immunoSEQ multiplex PCR, the TCRdb table keeps only in-frame clones and is missing some. The sample yields roughly 700,000 clones, around 90% seen once. Specified treatment: some 20 received Ad26.COV2.S at low or high dose, single or two shots; roughly 5 received placebo; per-sample allocation not given. On day 63 after the first injection, vaccine and placebo recipients gave samples. The clonotype originates from a person between 18 and 65 years old who received the Ad26.COV2.S COVID-19 vaccine or a placebo. Here the sequenced sample was peripheral blood, taken in a trial of Ad26.COV2.S vaccine versus placebo.

CDR3 bases: TGTGCCAGCAGCGGCGGGGCAGCTACGTACTTC. Residues: CASSGGAATYF. This chain links TRBV5-4 with TRBJ2-7; D perhaps matches TRBD2 (6 bases). The CDR3 length is 11 residues. V dropped 4 bases and J dropped 12 bases, with 14 bases sitting between them. Germline values: CDR1 SGHNT, CDR2 YYREEE (reference sequence). The full variable domain, rest sourced from reference TRBV5-4 and TRBJ2-7, is ETGVTQSPTHLIKTRGQQVTLRCSSQSGHNTVSWYQQALGQGPQFIFQYYREEENGRGNFPPRFSGLQFPNYSSELNVNALELDDSALYLCASSGGAATYFGPGTRLTVT.